This TCR beta chain stems from a study of CD8 T cells in ankylosing spondylitis. TCRdb passed the 5' RACE reads through MiXCR, listing each CDR3 protein once. The sample records 130,000 or so distinct CDR3 sequences, about 10% being singletons. In its sample, this clonotype was seen many times. No antigen is known for it. General study findings and limits: Ankylosing spondylitis blood appeared to be characterized by a TCR beta motif of several highly homologous variants. From matched ankylosing spondylitis synovial fluid, disease-linked clones were reportedly recovered at significantly enriched levels.

The receptor was isolated from a female donor with ankylosing spondylitis or in good health (not recorded which). The sequencing input was blood, either unsorted or a sorted T cell fraction (not recorded which).

The DNA of the CDR3 is TGTGCCACCTCCGGGACAGGTACCCCCGGAAACACCATATATTTT. It codes for CATSGTGTPGNTIYF. This rearrangement joins TRBV7-9 to TRBJ1-3, with 8 bases aligning to TRBD1. Germline V CDR1 and CDR2: SEHNR, FQNEAQ (reference sequence). The CDR3 covers 15 residues. Losses at the gene ends were 10 bases for V and 4 bases for J; bases not matched to a gene: 12.